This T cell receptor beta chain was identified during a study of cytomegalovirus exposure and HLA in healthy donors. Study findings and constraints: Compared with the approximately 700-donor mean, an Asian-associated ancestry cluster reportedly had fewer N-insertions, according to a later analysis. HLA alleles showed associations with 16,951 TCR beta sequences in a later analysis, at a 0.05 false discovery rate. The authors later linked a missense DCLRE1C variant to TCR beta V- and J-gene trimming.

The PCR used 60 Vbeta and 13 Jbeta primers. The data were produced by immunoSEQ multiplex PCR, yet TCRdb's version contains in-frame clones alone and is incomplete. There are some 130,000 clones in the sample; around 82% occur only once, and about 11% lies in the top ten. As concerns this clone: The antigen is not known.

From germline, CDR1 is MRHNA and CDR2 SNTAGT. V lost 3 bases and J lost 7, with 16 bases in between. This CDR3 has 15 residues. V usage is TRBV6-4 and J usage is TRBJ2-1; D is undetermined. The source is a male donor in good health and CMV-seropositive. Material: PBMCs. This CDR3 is CASSELALVGNEQFF. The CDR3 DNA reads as TGTGCCAGCAGTGAGTTAGCACTGGTTGGGAATGAGCAGTTCTTC.